A selection of T cell receptor beta chains follows, all from one sample in a study of T cell repertoires in cytomegalovirus infection. TCRdb processed the reads anew with MiXCR; each CDR3 protein has one entry. The data show under 600,000 distinct CDR3 sequences, with 15% to 20% seen just once and roughly a quarter held by the top ten. The sequenced material came from CD8+ T cells from PBMCs. The source is a human donor in good health (CMV status not recorded). Some clones in this sample may be carry-over from other donors' samples. The CDR3 runs from the conserved cysteine through the conserved F or W. Each record gives: CDR3 protein, V gene, J gene.

CDR3 protein: CATSDRYLGLAGGFDEQFF
V gene: TRBV24-1
J gene: TRBJ2-1

CDR3 protein: CASSELITARVEKLFF
V gene: TRBV6-1
J gene: TRBJ1-4

CDR3 protein: CASSPPVRDSYGYTF
V gene: TRBV12-3/TRBV12-4
J gene: TRBJ1-2

CDR3 protein: CASSQSGPGSTGELFF
V gene: TRBV23-1
J gene: TRBJ2-2

CDR3 protein: CASSGGRWGVEHNEKLFF
V gene: TRBV3-1
J gene: TRBJ1-4

CDR3 protein: CASSPINQPQHF
V gene: TRBV7-2
J gene: TRBJ1-5

CDR3 protein: CASTQGQGLSPGYTF
V gene: TRBV7-9
J gene: TRBJ1-2

CDR3 protein: CATRPGAQETQYF
V gene: TRBV24-1
J gene: TRBJ2-5

CDR3 protein: CASSVGRNEQFF
V gene: TRBV25-1
J gene: TRBJ2-1

CDR3 protein: CASSSRANTEAFF
V gene: TRBV7-6
J gene: TRBJ1-1

CDR3 protein: CASSLEGQDGYTF
V gene: TRBV11-2
J gene: TRBJ1-2

CDR3 protein: CASSPGTGRPEAFF
V gene: TRBV5-1
J gene: TRBJ1-1

CDR3 protein: CASGPGYNEQFF
V gene: TRBV6-2/TRBV6-3
J gene: TRBJ2-1

CDR3 protein: CASSVEGLGEPQHF
V gene: TRBV9
J gene: TRBJ1-5

CDR3 protein: CASSDETEIGETQYF
V gene: TRBV5-6
J gene: TRBJ2-5

CDR3 protein: CASSGGDRYGYTF
V gene: TRBV7-9
J gene: TRBJ1-2

CDR3 protein: CASSLFSTDFQETQYF
V gene: TRBV4-1
J gene: TRBJ2-5

CDR3 protein: CASTGDYNSPLHF
V gene: TRBV11-2
J gene: TRBJ1-6

CDR3 protein: CSVEWDRSLSNTEAFF
V gene: TRBV29-1
J gene: TRBJ1-1

CDR3 protein: CASRTGPWDEQFF
V gene: TRBV5-1
J gene: TRBJ2-1

CDR3 protein: CASSLVGNQPQHF
V gene: TRBV7-9
J gene: TRBJ1-5

CDR3 protein: CASSGAEAFF
V gene: TRBV12-3/TRBV12-4
J gene: TRBJ1-1

CDR3 protein: CASTIRTSGRDTQYF
V gene: TRBV27
J gene: TRBJ2-3

CDR3 protein: CASSRTGGFYEQDF
V gene: TRBV6-5
J gene: TRBJ2-7

CDR3 protein: CASSPRTSGRHDEQFF
V gene: TRBV11-3
J gene: TRBJ2-1

CDR3 protein: CASSQSRTSGSLTYNEQFF
V gene: TRBV23-1
J gene: TRBJ2-1

CDR3 protein: CASSYSLGAEAFF
V gene: TRBV6-5
J gene: TRBJ1-1

CDR3 protein: CASRVRGGEGGYTF
V gene: TRBV19
J gene: TRBJ1-2

CDR3 protein: CASRHPGQGPYEQYF
V gene: TRBV2
J gene: TRBJ2-7

CDR3 protein: CASSLGPWDTNF
V gene: TRBV12-3/TRBV12-4
J gene: TRBJ2-7

CDR3 protein: CASSLLLGGGIPEAFF
V gene: TRBV27
J gene: TRBJ1-1

CDR3 protein: CASRTSGGPIYNEQFF
V gene: TRBV2
J gene: TRBJ2-1

CDR3 protein: CASSQDWGGNSPLHF
V gene: TRBV4-2
J gene: TRBJ1-6

CDR3 protein: CASSPESSQETQYF
V gene: TRBV9
J gene: TRBJ2-5

CDR3 protein: CASSPRDRVQETQYF
V gene: TRBV27
J gene: TRBJ2-5

CDR3 protein: CSARDWDQPQHF
V gene: TRBV20-1
J gene: TRBJ1-5

CDR3 protein: CASSYSGSGNYGYTF
V gene: TRBV12-3/TRBV12-4
J gene: TRBJ1-2

CDR3 protein: CAISERAGQGDNSPLHF
V gene: TRBV10-3
J gene: TRBJ1-6

CDR3 protein: CASSLLGSRFYNEQFF
V gene: TRBV7-6
J gene: TRBJ2-1

CDR3 protein: CASSPLTGAHTEAFF
V gene: TRBV3-1
J gene: TRBJ1-1

CDR3 protein: CASSLALAGVHQPQHF
V gene: TRBV7-8
J gene: TRBJ1-5

CDR3 protein: CASSIGGGELFF
V gene: TRBV19
J gene: TRBJ2-2

CDR3 protein: CATSRGMDLNTEAFF
V gene: TRBV15
J gene: TRBJ1-1

CDR3 protein: CASSRDLKETQYF
V gene: TRBV7-3
J gene: TRBJ2-5

CDR3 protein: CASSSGRSPGEQYF
V gene: TRBV5-4
J gene: TRBJ2-7

CDR3 protein: CASSLDLGLGNQPQHF
V gene: TRBV7-8
J gene: TRBJ1-5

CDR3 protein: CATSGPGTSGRNEQFF
V gene: TRBV24-1
J gene: TRBJ2-1

CDR3 protein: CASSKQGSTGELFF
V gene: TRBV4-1
J gene: TRBJ2-2

CDR3 protein: CAISESPYAMSSYEQYF
V gene: TRBV10-3
J gene: TRBJ2-7

CDR3 protein: CASGTGLAGSEQYF
V gene: TRBV10-2
J gene: TRBJ2-7

CDR3 protein: CASSFRQGARSGANVLTF
V gene: TRBV7-6
J gene: TRBJ2-6

CDR3 protein: CASSDRALLRSGNTIYF
V gene: TRBV19
J gene: TRBJ1-3

CDR3 protein: CASSSPPGTFTYEQYF
V gene: TRBV7-8
J gene: TRBJ2-7

CDR3 protein: CASSLKLAHTDTQYF
V gene: TRBV27
J gene: TRBJ2-3

CDR3 protein: CASSLRLAGAPGDEQFF
V gene: TRBV7-8
J gene: TRBJ2-1